This TCR beta chain was retrieved from a study of blood T cells in healthy people across ages. Study-level findings and limits: Strongly correlated with naive T cell percentage was TCR beta diversity. A greater number of naive CD4+ cells and higher diversity distinguished long-lived donors from aged donors.

The germline CDR1 and CDR2 sequences are KGHSH and LQKENI. The junction had 18 bases not matched to a gene; V was cut back by 6 bases and J by 11 bases. The CDR3 has 15 amino acids. A sample-barcoded 5' primer and a J-beta primer mix were used in a second PCR of roughly 7 to 12 cycles. Each CDR3 protein is one row after TCRdb ran MiXCR on the 5' RACE reads. Counted here are about 1.5 million distinct CDR3 sequences, roughly 43% occurring once; the ten biggest clones make up roughly 3.7%. Each donor supplied approximately 10 milliliters of peripheral blood. This clonotype was seen only a few times. What it binds is unknown.

This TCR was recovered from a woman younger than 30 in good health. The sequenced sample consisted of blood. The rearrangement uses TRBV18 and TRBJ2-5; 7 nucleotides line up with TRBD2. The CDR3 DNA reads TGTGCCAGCTCCCCCGGGACCGTGCTAGCGGATGAGCAGTACTTC. It is translated as CASSPGTVLADEQYF.